The 9 T cell receptor beta chains below come from one sample, sequenced in a study of regulatory T cells in long-lasting Graves disease. The time point here: newly diagnosed GD, antithyroid drugs for less than 3 months. RNA extracted from PBMCs served as the sequencing template. The TCR beta library used iRepertoire HTBI primers with Arm-PCR amplification of CDR3. MiXCR was run by TCRdb on the multiplex PCR reads, yielding one entry per CDR3 protein. The sample includes some 460,000 distinct CDR3 sequences, roughly 15% of them seen just once. These data also featured in a second study, about T cells in Graves' hyperthyroidism and ophthalmopathy.

This sample comprised peripheral blood mononuclear cells (PBMCs), obtained at new diagnosis, from a patient treated with antithyroid drugs. The receptors were gathered from a man aged 35 to 55 with Graves disease.

This clonotype occurred once. Its ends do not fully match the called genes, so a read error is possible. The chain has TRBV27 and TRBJ2-2; 8 bases align to TRBD2. The germline V gene encodes CDR1 MNHEY and CDR2 SMNVEV (reference sequence). The CDR3 loop spans 15 amino acids. DNA of the CDR3: TGTGCCGGCAGTTTAGCGGGACGGAACACCGGGGAGCTGTTTTTT. Translated, it gives CAGSLAGRNTGELFF.

This clonotype has at least ten counts. This chain uses TRBV11-3 with TRBJ2-2, with 11 bases identical to TRBD2. Germline V gene sequence: CDR1 SGHNT, CDR2 YENEEA. CDR3 length: 20 amino acids. J gave up 0 bases and V 2 bases, and 11 bases lay outside the gene matches. DNA of the CDR3: TGTGCCAGCAGCTTAATCGAAACCTTTAGCGGGAGGGCGAACACCGGGGAGCTGTTTTTT. Translation: CASSLIETFSGRANTGELFF.

This clonotype has at least ten counts. The genes are TRBV12-3 or TRBV12-4 and TRBJ2-1; a weak D match, TRBD2 (6 bases). CDR3 length: 13 residues. The V end lost 5 bases, the J end lost 6 bases, and 11 bases lay between the germline ends. CDR3 region: CASSHLAPNEQFF. The CDR3 nucleotides are TGTGCCAGCAGTCATCTAGCGCCCAATGAGCAGTTCTTC.

This clonotype was observed many times. The chain employs TRBV20-1 and TRBJ2-7, with 8 bases that match TRBD2. V lost 2 bases to trimming and J lost 7 bases; unmatched junction nucleotides: 19. The germline V gene encodes CDR1 DFQATT and CDR2 SNEGSKA (reference sequence). The CDR3 extends over 17 amino acids. The CDR3 loop reads CSARIGSTGTRTFEQYF. In nucleotides, the CDR3 is TGCAGTGCTAGAATTGGGAGTACCGGGACTAGGACATTTGAGCAGTACTTC.

About this clonotype: A much larger clone differs by one base, so this may be a read error. The J gene is TRBJ2-3, the V gene TRBV10-3, with TRBD1 matching over 9 bases. The CDR3 is made up of 13 amino acids. Germline values: CDR1 ENHRY, CDR2 SYGVKD. This CDR3 is CTVGGTGTDTQYF. Written as DNA, the CDR3 is TGTACCGTCGGGGGGACAGGGACAGATACGCAGTATTTT.

This clonotype occurred many times. The J gene is TRBJ1-2, the V gene TRBV20-1, with 9 bases lining up with TRBD1. J lost 4 bases, V lost 4 bases, and 7 bases had no gene match. Per the germline V gene, CDR1 is DFQATT and CDR2 is SNEGSKA (reference sequence). The CDR3 runs 14 residues. This CDR3 reads CSAIERQGGYGYTF. For the CDR3, the DNA is TGCAGTGCTATAGAAAGACAGGGGGGCTATGGCTACACCTTC.

This clonotype was found a few times. This chain links TRBV12-5 with TRBJ2-1, with 10 bases identical to TRBD2. CDR1 and CDR2 from the germline V gene are LGHNT and FRNRAP. This CDR3 is built from 15 residues. With V trimmed by 6 bases and J by 8 bases, 10 bases remained unmatched. As DNA, the CDR3 is TGTGCTAGTGGCCCCTTAGCGGGAGGAATCGATGAGCAGTTCTTC. Amino acid sequence: CASGPLAGGIDEQFF.

The J gene is TRBJ2-5, the V gene TRBV5-1, with 7 bases lining up with TRBD2. The length of the CDR3 is 15 residues. Germline V CDR1 and CDR2: SGHRS, YFSETQ. The J segment lost 5 bases and the V segment lost 4 bases, leaving 11 bases of the junction unmatched. The CDR3 sequence is CASSDTGRSAETQYF. Here the CDR3 DNA reads TGCGCCAGCAGCGATACCGGGAGGTCGGCGGAGACCCAGTACTTC.

The J gene is TRBJ2-1, the V gene TRBV12-3 or TRBV12-4; 10 bases map to TRBD2. Unmatched junction bases numbered 5, after V lost 5 bases and J lost 7 bases. The CDR3 consists of 14 residues. CDR3: CASSASGSKNEQFF. The CDR3 nucleotides read TGTGCCAGCAGTGCTAGCGGGAGTAAGAATGAGCAGTTCTTC.